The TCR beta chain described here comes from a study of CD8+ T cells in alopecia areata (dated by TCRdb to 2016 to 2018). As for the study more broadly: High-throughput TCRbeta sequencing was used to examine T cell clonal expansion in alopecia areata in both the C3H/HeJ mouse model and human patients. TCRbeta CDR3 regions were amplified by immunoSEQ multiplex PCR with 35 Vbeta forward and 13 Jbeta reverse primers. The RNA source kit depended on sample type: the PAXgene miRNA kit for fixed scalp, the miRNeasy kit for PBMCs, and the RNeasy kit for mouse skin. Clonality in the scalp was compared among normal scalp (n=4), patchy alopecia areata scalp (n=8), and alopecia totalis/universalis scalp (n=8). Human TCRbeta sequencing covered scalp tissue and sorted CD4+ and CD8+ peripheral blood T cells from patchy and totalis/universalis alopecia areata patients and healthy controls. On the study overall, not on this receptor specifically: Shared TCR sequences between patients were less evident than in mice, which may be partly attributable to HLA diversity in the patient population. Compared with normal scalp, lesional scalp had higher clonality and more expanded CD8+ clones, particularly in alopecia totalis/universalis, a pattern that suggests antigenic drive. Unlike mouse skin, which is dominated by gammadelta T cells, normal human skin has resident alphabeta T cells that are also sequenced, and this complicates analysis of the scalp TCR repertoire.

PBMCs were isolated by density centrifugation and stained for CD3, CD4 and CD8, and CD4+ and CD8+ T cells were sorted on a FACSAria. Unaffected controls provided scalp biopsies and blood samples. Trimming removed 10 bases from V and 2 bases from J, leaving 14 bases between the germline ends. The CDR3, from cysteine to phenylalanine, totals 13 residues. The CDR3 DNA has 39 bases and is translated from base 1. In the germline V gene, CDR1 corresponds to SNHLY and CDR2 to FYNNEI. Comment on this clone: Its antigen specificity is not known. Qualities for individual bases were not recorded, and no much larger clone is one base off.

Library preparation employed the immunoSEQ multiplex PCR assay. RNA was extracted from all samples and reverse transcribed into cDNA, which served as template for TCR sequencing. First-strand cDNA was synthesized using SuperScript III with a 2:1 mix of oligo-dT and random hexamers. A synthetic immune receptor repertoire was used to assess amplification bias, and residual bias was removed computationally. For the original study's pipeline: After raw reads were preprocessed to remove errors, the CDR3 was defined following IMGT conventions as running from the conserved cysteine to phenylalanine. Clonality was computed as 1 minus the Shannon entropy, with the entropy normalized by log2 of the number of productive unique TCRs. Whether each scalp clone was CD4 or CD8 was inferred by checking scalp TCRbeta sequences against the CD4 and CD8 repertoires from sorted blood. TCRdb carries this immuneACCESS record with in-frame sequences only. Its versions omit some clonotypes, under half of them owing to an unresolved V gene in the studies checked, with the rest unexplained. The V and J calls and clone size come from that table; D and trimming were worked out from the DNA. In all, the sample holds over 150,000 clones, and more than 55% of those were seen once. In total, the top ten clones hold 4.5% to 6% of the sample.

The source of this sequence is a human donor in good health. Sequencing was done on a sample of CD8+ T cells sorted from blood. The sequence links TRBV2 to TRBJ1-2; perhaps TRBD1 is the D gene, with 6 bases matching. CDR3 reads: CATNLQGNYGYTF. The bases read TGTGCCACAAACTTACAGGGAAACTATGGCTACACCTTC.